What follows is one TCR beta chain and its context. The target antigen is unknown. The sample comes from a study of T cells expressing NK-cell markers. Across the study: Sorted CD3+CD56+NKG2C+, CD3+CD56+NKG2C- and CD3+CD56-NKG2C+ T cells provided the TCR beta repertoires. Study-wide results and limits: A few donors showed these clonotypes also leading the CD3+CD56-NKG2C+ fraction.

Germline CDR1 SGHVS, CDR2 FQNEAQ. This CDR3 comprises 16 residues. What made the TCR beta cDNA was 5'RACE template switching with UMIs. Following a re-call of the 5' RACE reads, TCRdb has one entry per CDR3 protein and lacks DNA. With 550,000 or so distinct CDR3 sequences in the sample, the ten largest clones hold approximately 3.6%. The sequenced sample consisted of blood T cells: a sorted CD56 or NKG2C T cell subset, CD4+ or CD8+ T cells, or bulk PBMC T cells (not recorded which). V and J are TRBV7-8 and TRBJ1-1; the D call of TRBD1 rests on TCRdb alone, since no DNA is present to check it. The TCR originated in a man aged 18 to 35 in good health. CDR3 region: CASSLAGTGMWTEAFF. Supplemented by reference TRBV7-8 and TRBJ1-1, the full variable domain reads GAGVSQSPRYKVAKRGQDVALRCDPISGHVSLFWYQQALGQGPEFLTYFQNEAQLDKSGLPSDRFFAERPEGSVSTLKIQRTQQEDSAVYLCASSLAGTGMWTEAFFGQGTRLTVV.